Shown below are 26 T cell receptor beta chains from a single sample sequenced in a study of shared clonotypes between healthy human individuals. Here immunoSEQ multiplex PCR was the method, and the copy in TCRdb shows in-frame clones only, minus some. The sample contains more than 2,000,000 clones, around 94% of which appear only once. Material for sequencing was naive CD4+ T cells sorted from blood. Documented subset: CD45RA+ positively selected. Receptor source: a young man in good health.

This rearrangement joins TRBV12-5 to TRBJ1-5; the D gene is possibly TRBD1 (5 bases). This CDR3 comprises 16 residues. Deletions cut 0 bases from V and 1 base from J, with 10 bases between. Germline V lookup: CDR1 LGHNT, CDR2 FRNRAP. The CDR3 coding sequence is TGTGCTAGTGGTTTGGTACTTGGGGGAAGCAATCAGCCCCAGCATTTT. The encoded protein is CASGLVLGGSNQPQHF.

This sequence joins TRBV7-2 and TRBJ2-5; D tentatively reads TRBD1 or TRBD2 (5 bases each). V dropped 1 base and J dropped 3 bases, with 15 bases sitting between them. Germline V gene sequence: CDR1 SGHTA, CDR2 FQGNSA. This CDR3 has 16 residues. Here the CDR3 reads CASSLGSGTIKETQYF. DNA for the CDR3: TGTGCCAGCAGCTTAGGGTCGGGGACGATTAAAGAGACCCAGTACTTC. Complete variable domain (other parts from reference TRBV7-2 and TRBJ2-5): GAGVSQSPSNKVTEKGKDVELRCDPISGHTALYWYRQSLGQGLEFLIYFQGNSAPDKSGLPSDRFSAERTGGSVSTLTIQRTQQEDSAVYLCASSLGSGTIKETQYFGPGTRLLVL.

This sequence joins TRBV11-2 and TRBJ2-3; D not certain. In germline, CDR1 is SGHAT, CDR2 FQNNGV. The CDR3 has 14 residues. V lost 5 bases and J lost 2, with 11 bases in between. The CDR3 sequence is CASSPGMFTDTQYF. CDR3 coding DNA: TGTGCCAGCAGCCCAGGCATGTTCACAGATACGCAGTATTTT.

To note about this clone: Germline is not matched at one junction end, which may reflect a read error. V and J are TRBV7-7 and TRBJ2-7; D ambiguous. The CDR3 consists of 15 residues. Germline CDR1 SSHAT, CDR2 FNYEAQ (reference sequence). As DNA, the CDR3 is TGTGCTAGCAGCTTAGACCCTACGGCGGTGAGCGAGCAGTACTTC. Protein sequence: CASSLDPTAVSEQYF.

The J gene is TRBJ2-4, the V gene TRBV18; a weak D match, TRBD2 (6 bases). V was cut by 0 bases and J by 0 bases, with 18 bases left in between. In germline, CDR1 is KGHSH, CDR2 LQKENI. CDR3 length: 19 residues. The CDR3 is CASSPPLGGEGLAKNIQYF. CDR3 in DNA: TGTGCCAGCTCACCACCGCTGGGAGGAGAAGGACTAGCCAAAAACATTCAGTACTTC.

The chain is built from TRBV18 and TRBJ2-7; 9 nucleotides agree with TRBD1. This CDR3 comprises 16 residues. The V gene's germline CDR1 is KGHSH and CDR2 LQKENI. Trimming at V came to 6 bases and at J to 6 bases, leaving 15 bases not matched to a gene. The CDR3 nucleotides are TGTGCCAGCTCGTCCGGGACAGGGCCGCTAAAGGGCGAGCAGTACTTC. Protein sequence: CASSSGTGPLKGEQYF.

This rearrangement joins TRBV12-5 to TRBJ1-4; D remains unclear. Trimming shortened V by 2 bases and J by 4 bases, and 8 bases separated the two germline ends. The CDR3 spans 14 residues. Germline values: CDR1 LGHNT, CDR2 FRNRAP. CDR3 protein: CASGLFENNEKLFF. CDR3 in DNA: TGTGCTAGTGGTTTGTTTGAAAATAATGAAAAACTGTTTTTT.

The chain uses TRBV2 and TRBJ1-4; the D gene is possibly TRBD1 (6 bases). V was trimmed by 6 bases and J by 0 bases, leaving 20 bases between them. The CDR3 contains 18 residues. Germline values: CDR1 SNHLY, CDR2 FYNNEI. Here the CDR3 reads CASRKGVRDTSTNEKLFF. In DNA, the CDR3 is TGTGCCAGCAGGAAGGGCGTTCGGGACACTTCAACTAATGAAAAACTGTTTTTT.

The gene calls are TRBV5-4 and TRBJ2-5; 11 nucleotides line up with TRBD2. Germline CDR1 SGHNT, CDR2 YYREEE (reference sequence). V lost 4 bases to trimming and J lost 2 bases; unmatched junction nucleotides: 4. CDR3 size: 15 residues. CDR3 sequence: CASSVGTSGQETQYF. For the CDR3, the DNA is TGTGCCAGCAGCGTCGGGACTAGCGGACAAGAGACCCAGTACTTC. The full variable domain, with the rest looked up from reference TRBV5-4 and TRBJ2-5, is ETGVTQSPTHLIKTRGQQVTLRCSSQSGHNTVSWYQQALGQGPQFIFQYYREEENGRGNFPPRFSGLQFPNYSSELNVNALELDDSALYLCASSVGTSGQETQYFGPGTRLLVL.

This chain links TRBV29-1 with TRBJ2-7; D possibly uses TRBD1 or TRBD2 (6 bases each). CDR3 length: 13 amino acids. Trimming shortened V by 7 bases and J by 0 bases, and 13 bases separated the two germline ends. The germline V gene has CDR1 SQVTM and CDR2 ANQGSEA. The CDR3 nucleotides read TGCAGCGGCCAAGGGGGGAGCTCCTACGAGCAGTACTTC. Its translation: CSGQGGSSYEQYF.

Concerning this clone: Other DNA sequences in the sample encode the same CDR3. This sequence joins TRBV29-1 and TRBJ1-6, with D perhaps TRBD1 (5 bases). Trimming shortened V by 6 bases and J by 8 bases, and 14 bases separated the two germline ends. Germline V gene data show CDR1 as SQVTM and CDR2 as ANQGSEA. This CDR3 is built from 13 residues. The CDR3 is CSVKTETYSPLHF. The CDR3 nucleotides are TGCAGCGTCAAGACAGAGACTTATTCACCCCTCCACTTT.

Comments on this clone: Other DNA sequences in the sample encode the same CDR3. The chain carries TRBV11-2 and TRBJ1-3; D is unresolved. Germline loops: CDR1 SGHAT, CDR2 FQNNGV. CDR3 length: 14 amino acids. V gave up 3 bases and J gave up 4 bases, with 10 bases separating them. Written as DNA, the CDR3 is TGTGCCAGCAGCTTTCTCGGTGAGGGAAACACCATATATTTT. Its translation: CASSFLGEGNTIYF.

The chain couples TRBV7-5 to TRBJ2-1; the D call in the table, TRBD1, was not verified against the DNA. TRBV7-5 is given as a pseudogene. This CDR3 is 16 amino acids long. CDR3 protein: CARSRDRGQSHNEQFF. The CDR3 DNA sequence: TGTGCCAGAAGCCGGGACAGGGGTCAATCGCACAATGAGCAGTTCTTC.

This clone was counted only a few times. V gene TRBV30 combines with J gene TRBJ1-5; perhaps TRBD1 as D (5 bases). Trimming removed 2 bases from V and 6 bases from J, with 11 bases in between. Germline CDR1 reads GTSNPN; CDR2 reads SVGIG (reference sequence). This CDR3 comprises 13 residues. The CDR3 loop reads CAWSTQDTQPQHF. The CDR3 nucleotides are TGTGCCTGGAGTACACAGGACACTCAGCCCCAGCATTTT.

CDR3 in amino acids: CAISENPGPLNTEAFF. CDR3 bases: TGTGCCATCAGTGAGAACCCGGGACCCCTGAACACTGAAGCTTTCTTT. The genes are TRBV10-3 and TRBJ1-1; D is perhaps TRBD1 (5 bases). Trimming stripped 2 bases from V and 0 bases from J, with 13 bases between. CDR1 is ENHRY, CDR2 SYGVKD, per germline. This CDR3 has 16 amino acids.

This chain connects TRBV7-2 to TRBJ1-2, with 7 nucleotides matching TRBD1. This CDR3 has 13 amino acids. J lost 4 bases, V lost 5 bases, and 4 bases had no gene match. Germline V gene lookup returns CDR1 SGHTA and CDR2 FQGNSA. CDR3 nucleotides: TGTGCCAGCAGCCCGGACAGGACCTATGGCTACACCTTC. Translation gives CASSPDRTYGYTF.

A remark on this clone: Other DNA sequences of this sample code for an identical CDR3. The V call is TRBV7-2, the J call TRBJ2-1; D is uncertain. Germline V gene lookup returns CDR1 SGHTA and CDR2 FQGNSA. V lost 5 bases and J lost 0, with 5 bases in between. This CDR3 is 13 amino acids long. CDR3: CASSLGSYNEQFF. CDR3 nucleotides: TGTGCCAGCAGCCTCGGCTCCTACAATGAGCAGTTCTTC.

This clone is a singleton in its sample. This rearrangement joins TRBV25-1 to TRBJ1-4; D may be TRBD1 (6 bases). CDR3 size: 15 residues. V shed 8 bases and J shed 0 bases, with 13 bases lying between them. Germline loops: CDR1 MGHDK, CDR2 SYGVNS. CDR3 coding DNA: TGTGCCAGCGGACGGACAGTTGCAACTAATGAAAAACTGTTTTTT. It yields the protein CASGRTVATNEKLFF.

As to this clone: This same CDR3 is encoded by further DNA sequences in the sample. The rearrangement uses TRBV6-5 and TRBJ2-7; a weak D match, TRBD2 (6 bases). The V end was cut by 0 bases, the J end by 4 bases, with 10 bases between. The germline CDR1 and CDR2 sequences are MNHEY and SVGAGI. CDR3 length equals 14 residues. CDR3 residues: CASSYSGGGYEQYF. The CDR3 DNA reads TGTGCCAGCAGTTACTCGGGAGGCGGGTACGAGCAGTACTTC.

This clone has only a few counts. Other nucleotide sequences in the sample specify the same CDR3. V gene TRBV19 combines with J gene TRBJ1-2, with unresolved D. The V end lost 4 bases, the J end lost 0 bases, and 9 bases lay between the germline ends. There are 14 residues in the CDR3. CDR1 and CDR2 from the germline V gene are LNHDA and SQIVND (reference sequence). CDR3 amino acids: CASSTGGSNYGYTF. CDR3 sequence (DNA): TGTGCCAGTAGTACGGGAGGATCTAACTATGGCTACACCTTC.

J is TRBJ1-3 and V is TRBV11-3, with D tentatively TRBD1 (6 bases). Germline assignment: CDR1 SGHNT and CDR2 YENEEA. V was clipped by 4 bases and J by 0 bases, with 10 bases between them. The CDR3 loop spans 15 amino acids. Here the CDR3 reads CASSSRDTSGNTIYF. The CDR3 coding sequence is TGTGCCAGCAGCTCCCGGGACACCTCTGGAAACACCATATATTTT.

The chain carries TRBV6-5 and TRBJ2-1; D might be TRBD2 (5 bases). Trimming shortened V by 6 bases and J by 3 bases, and 15 bases separated the two germline ends. There are 15 residues in the CDR3. From germline, CDR1 is MNHEY and CDR2 SVGAGI. CDR3 sequence: CASRNRGLIYNEQFF. CDR3 bases: TGTGCCAGCAGGAACCGAGGACTGATCTACAATGAGCAGTTCTTC.

The rearrangement joins TRBV27 to TRBJ2-5, with D maybe TRBD1 (5 bases). Germline V gene lookup returns CDR1 MNHEY and CDR2 SMNVEV (reference sequence). V lost 2 bases, J lost 5 bases, and 18 bases lay in between. The CDR3 totals 16 residues. The CDR3 loop is CASSLRPARVWETQYF. Here the CDR3 DNA reads TGTGCCAGCAGTTTACGGCCCGCCAGGGTGTGGGAGACCCAGTACTTC.

This sequence joins TRBV6-4 and TRBJ2-1; TRBD2 aligns across 9 bases. CDR3 size: 16 residues. V was pared by 3 bases and J by 6 bases, with 9 bases of the junction left unmatched. CDR1 MRHNA and CDR2 SNTAGT come from the germline V gene. The CDR3 sequence: CASSDQPSGKGNEQFF. The CDR3, as DNA: TGTGCCAGCAGTGATCAGCCTAGCGGGAAGGGCAATGAGCAGTTCTTC.

The rearrangement joins TRBV7-2 to TRBJ2-4; the match to TRBD2 covers 11 bases. The CDR3 contains 15 residues. J gave up 6 bases and V 4 bases, and 5 bases lay outside the gene matches. The germline V gene has CDR1 SGHTA and CDR2 FQGNSA. The CDR3 DNA reads as TGTGCCAGCAGCTCCTTTGGGACTAGCGGAAACATTCAGTACTTC. This gives the protein CASSSFGTSGNIQYF.

J is TRBJ2-3 and V is TRBV30; D remains unclear. Germline CDR1 is GTSNPN and CDR2 is SVGIG (reference sequence). The CDR3 extends over 11 amino acids. V was trimmed by 2 bases and J by 5 bases, leaving 5 bases between them. The CDR3 coding sequence is TGTGCCTGGAGTCACAAAGATACGCAGTATTTT. It encodes CAWSHKDTQYF.